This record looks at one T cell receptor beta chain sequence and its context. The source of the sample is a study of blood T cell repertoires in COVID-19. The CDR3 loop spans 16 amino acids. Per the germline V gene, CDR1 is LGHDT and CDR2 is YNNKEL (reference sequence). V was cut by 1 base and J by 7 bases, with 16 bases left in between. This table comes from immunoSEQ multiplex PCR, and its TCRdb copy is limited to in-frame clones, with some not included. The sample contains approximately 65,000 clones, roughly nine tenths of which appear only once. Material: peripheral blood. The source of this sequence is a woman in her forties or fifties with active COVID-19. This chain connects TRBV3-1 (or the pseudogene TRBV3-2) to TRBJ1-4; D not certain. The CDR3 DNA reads TGTGCCAGCAGCCAAGGGCGCGTAGGCCGAGGTGAAAAACTGTTTTTT. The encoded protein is CASSQGRVGRGEKLFF.